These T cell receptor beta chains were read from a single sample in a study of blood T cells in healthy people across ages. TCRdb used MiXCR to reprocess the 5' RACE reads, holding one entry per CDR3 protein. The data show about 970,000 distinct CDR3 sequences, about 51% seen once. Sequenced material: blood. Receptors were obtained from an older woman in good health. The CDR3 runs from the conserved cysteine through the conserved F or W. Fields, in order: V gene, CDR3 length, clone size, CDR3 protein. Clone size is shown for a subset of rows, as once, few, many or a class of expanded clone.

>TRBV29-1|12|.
CSVELSHNEQFF
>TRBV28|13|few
CASSRTGTYGYTF
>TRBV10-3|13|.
CAISGQSYNEQFF
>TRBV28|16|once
CASSRPSPRAVYGYTF
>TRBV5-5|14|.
CASSSGQAGSPLHF
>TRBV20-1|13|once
CSAHRDKYSPLHF
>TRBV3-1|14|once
CVSTTTSGGSEQYF
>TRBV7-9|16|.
CASSLAGGVGSGEQYF
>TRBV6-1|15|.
CASSETKNSNQPQHF
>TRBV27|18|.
CASNLAGGPRVPANEQFF
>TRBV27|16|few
CASSSGGLAGVWEQYF
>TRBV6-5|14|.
CASSPTSFGETQYF
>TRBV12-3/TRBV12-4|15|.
CASSSRLARMQTQYF
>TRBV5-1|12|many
CASGTGAYEQYF
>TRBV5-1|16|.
CASSQVGQRRVNEQFF
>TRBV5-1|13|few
CASSKGQTDTQYF
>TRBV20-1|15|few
CSASPPSGATDTQYF
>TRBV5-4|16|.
CASSATSGRAYNEQFF
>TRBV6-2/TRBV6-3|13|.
CASTATGNQPQHF
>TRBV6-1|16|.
CASSPFLAGASYEQYF
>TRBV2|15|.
CASKSGRSIYNEQFF
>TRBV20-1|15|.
CSANRRDPANYGYTF
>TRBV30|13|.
CAWTRGLKYGYTF
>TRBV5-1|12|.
CASSLVFGGYTF
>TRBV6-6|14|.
CASSYSLSGEKLFF
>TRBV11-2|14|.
CASSFGAGTDTQYF
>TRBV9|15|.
CASSNLTSNTGELFF
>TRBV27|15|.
CASSLEGWALKEAFF
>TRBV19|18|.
CASSRRQAPSATNEKLFF
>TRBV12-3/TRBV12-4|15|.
CASSARDQLIDTLYF
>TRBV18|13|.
CASSPSRGSEQYF
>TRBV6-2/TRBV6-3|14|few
CASGLWEEFYEQYF
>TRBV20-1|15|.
CSAVTSGGAPDTQYF
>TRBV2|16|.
CASSRFGTRSGGELFF
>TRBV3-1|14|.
CASSQDQVGSEQYF
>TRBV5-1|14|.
CASRRTGLDEKLFF
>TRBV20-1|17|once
CSARDRGRGRTNEKLFF
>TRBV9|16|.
CASSAEGRGQYVEQYF
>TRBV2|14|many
CASSGRQGSSPLHF